This T cell receptor beta chain appears in the sequencing data of a study of T cells in Graves' hyperthyroidism and ophthalmopathy. Amplification of TCR beta CDR3 regions was performed using RNA transcripts as template. The HTBI set primed first-round TCR CDR3 RT-PCR. TCRdb processed the multiplex PCR reads anew with MiXCR; each CDR3 protein has one entry. The data hold hundreds of thousands of distinct CDR3 sequences, with roughly 15% observed a single time. This clonotype was counted between two and nine times. Trimming stripped 3 bases from V and 1 base from J, with 17 bases between. The CDR3 extends over 16 amino acids. Germline loops: CDR1 SQVTM, CDR2 ANQGSEA.

Sequenced sample: blood. The chain is built from TRBV29-1 and TRBJ2-3, with D tentatively TRBD2 (6 bases). The sequence came from a woman between 40 and 55 years old with Graves' hyperthyroidism. The CDR3 bases are TGCAGCGTTGACGACGGGGGTGTATTTGGCACAGATACGCAGTATTTT. Translated: CSVDDGGVFGTDTQYF.